Shown below are 16 T cell receptor beta chains from a single sample sequenced in a study of cytomegalovirus exposure and HLA in healthy donors. In the PCR, 60 Vbeta and 13 Jbeta primers were used. TCRdb keeps only in-frame clones here, not all; method: immunoSEQ multiplex PCR. The data hold over 100,000 clones, with less than 85% observed a single time. Sequencing used PBMCs. The receptors derive from a woman aged 18-35 years in good health and CMV-seropositive.

CDR3 protein: CASSGRTGDNTGELFF. The CDR3 DNA reads TGTGCCAGCAGTGGCCGGACAGGGGACAACACCGGGGAGCTGTTTTTT. The chain links TRBV6-1 to TRBJ2-2; 9 bases align to TRBD1. CDR3 length: 16 residues. Trimming at V came to 4 bases and at J to 2 bases, leaving 5 bases not matched to a gene. Germline CDR1 MNHNS, CDR2 SASEGT.

V gene TRBV6-1 combines with J gene TRBJ2-5; the match to TRBD2 covers 8 bases. Trimming at V came to 3 bases and at J to 5 bases, leaving 11 bases not matched to a gene. The CDR3 is 16 amino acids. Germline CDR1 is MNHNS and CDR2 is SASEGT. The CDR3 here is CASSDALGTSGETQYF. The CDR3, as DNA: TGTGCCAGCAGTGACGCTCTAGGGACTAGTGGGGAGACCCAGTACTTC.

In nucleotides, the CDR3 is TGTGCCAGCAGTGAAACGACAGGGGTCGGTAATGAAAAACTGTTTTTT. This gives the protein CASSETTGVGNEKLFF. The chain employs TRBV6-1 and TRBJ1-4; 8 bases map to TRBD1. Trimming took 2 bases from V and 4 from J; bases not matched to a gene: 6. This CDR3 spans 16 amino acids. Germline lookup yields CDR1 MNHNS and CDR2 SASEGT.

In this sample, this clone turned up once. The genes are TRBV2 and TRBJ2-5; 11 bases fit TRBD2. The CDR3 sequence is 16 residues long. CDR1 SNHLY and CDR2 FYNNEI come from the germline V gene. V shed 6 bases, J shed 2 bases, and the junction held 8 bases outside the gene matches. The DNA for the CDR3 is TGTGCCAGCAGGATGGGGGGACTAGCGGTACAAGAGACCCAGTACTTC. This translates into CASRMGGLAVQETQYF. Full variable domain (remainder filled in from reference TRBV2 and TRBJ2-5): EPEVTQTPSHQVTQMGQEVILRCVPISNHLYFYWYRQILGQKVEFLVSFYNNEISEKSEIFDDQFSVERPDGSNFTLKIRSTKLEDSAMYFCASRMGGLAVQETQYFGPGTRLLVL.

V and J are TRBV27 and TRBJ1-4; perhaps TRBD1 as D (6 bases). V lost 4 bases and J 5 bases, leaving 14 bases between the germline ends. There are 15 residues in the CDR3. In germline, CDR1 is MNHEY, CDR2 SMNVEV (reference sequence). CDR3 sequence (DNA): TGTGCCAGCAGTTCACAGGGTATACGGAATGAAAAACTGTTTTTT. Translated, it gives CASSSQGIRNEKLFF.

The chain recombines TRBV25-1 with TRBJ2-7; tentatively, D is TRBD1 (5 bases). Germline CDR1 and CDR2: MGHDK and SYGVNS. This CDR3 has 11 amino acids. Trimming stripped 6 bases from V and 6 bases from J, with 9 bases between. The CDR3 reads CASSQGGEQYF. CDR3 DNA sequence: TGTGCCAGCAGCCAGGGTGGCGAGCAGTACTTC.

The J gene is TRBJ1-4, the V gene TRBV5-5; D might be TRBD1 (5 bases). Germline loops: CDR1 SGHKS, CDR2 YYEKEE (reference sequence). Trimming removed 3 bases from V and 3 bases from J, with 15 bases in between. This CDR3 spans 16 amino acids. The CDR3 bases are TGTGCCAGCAGCTCGACAGAGACCGGTCCTAATGAAAAACTGTTTTTT. Translating gives CASSSTETGPNEKLFF.

A word on this clone: Mismatch with germline at one junction end may stem from a read error. The J gene is TRBJ2-5, the V gene TRBV7-7, with 8 bases identical to TRBD2. This CDR3 has 14 amino acids. Germline V gene lookup returns CDR1 SSHAT and CDR2 FNYEAQ (reference sequence). CDR3 nucleotides: TGTGCTAGCAGCTTGCGGGGGGTGGAAGAGACCCAGTACTTC. Translation: CASSLRGVEETQYF.

This sequence joins TRBV7-9 and TRBJ2-7; 7 nucleotides line up with TRBD1. The V and J ends lost 0 bases and 5 bases, in that order; junction bases with no gene match: 10. The CDR3 runs to 16 residues. Looked up from germline, CDR1 is SEHNR and CDR2 is FQNEAQ (reference sequence). The CDR3 region has the DNA TGTGCCAGCAGCTTAGCCGAGACAGGGTCTGTCGACGAGCAGTACTTC. This gives the protein CASSLAETGSVDEQYF.

V gene TRBV28 combines with J gene TRBJ2-2; D gene unclear. The V gene's germline CDR1 is MDHEN and CDR2 SYDVKM. V lost 6 bases and J lost 8, with 10 bases in between. The CDR3 loop spans 12 amino acids. In DNA, the CDR3 is TGTGCCAGCAGCAAACCCAGAGGGGAGCTGTTTTTT. Protein product: CASSKPRGELFF.

The V gene is TRBV18, the J gene TRBJ1-1, with TRBD1 matching 8 bases. This CDR3 region has 15 residues. V was pared by 3 bases and J by 4 bases, with 7 bases of the junction left unmatched. Germline CDR1 is KGHSH and CDR2 is LQKENI. CDR3 bases: TGTGCCAGCTCACCTGGACAGGGTGGGTCCACTGAAGCTTTCTTT. Protein: CASSPGQGGSTEAFF.

The chain carries TRBV2 and TRBJ2-3; 9 bases align to TRBD2. Germline CDR1 and CDR2: SNHLY and FYNNEI. J gave up 0 bases and V 4 bases, and 2 bases lay outside the gene matches. This CDR3 has 15 amino acids. CDR3 nucleotides: TGTGCCAGCAGTGGGGGACTAGCTAGCACAGATACGCAGTATTTT. This sequence encodes CASSGGLASTDTQYF.

This clone came up a few times. The chain links TRBV7-2 to TRBJ1-1, with D possibly being TRBD1 (5 bases). The CDR3 covers 14 residues. Germline assignment: CDR1 SGHTA and CDR2 FQGNSA. Trimming took off 5 bases at V and 2 bases at J, with 12 bases between the two ends. The CDR3, as DNA: TGTGCCAGCAGCAAATACGACAGTAACACTGAAGCTTTCTTT. This encodes CASSKYDSNTEAFF.

A single count supports this clone. The CDR3 loop reads CASRETRGAEAFF. In nucleotides, the CDR3 is TGTGCCAGTAGGGAAACCCGGGGGGCTGAAGCTTTCTTT. The chain uses TRBV19 and TRBJ1-1; a weak D match, TRBD1 (5 bases). CDR1 and CDR2 from the germline V gene are LNHDA and SQIVND (reference sequence). V was clipped by 6 bases and J by 6 bases, with 14 bases between them. The CDR3 consists of 13 residues.

This clone was found a few times. The rearrangement uses TRBV27 and TRBJ1-1, with 8 bases matching TRBD1. Germline-derived CDR1 and CDR2 are MNHEY and SMNVEV (reference sequence). The CDR3 sequence is 15 residues long. V trimming: 5 bases; J trimming: 6 bases; junction bases outside the gene matches: 11. CDR3: CASSGRDRRWPEAFF. CDR3 in DNA: TGTGCCAGCAGTGGGCGGGACAGGAGGTGGCCTGAAGCTTTCTTT.

This sequence joins TRBV28 and TRBJ2-1; 7 bases agree with TRBD1. The CDR3 covers 15 residues. V lost 6 bases and J lost 8; bases outside the gene matches: 13. Per germline, CDR1 MDHEN and CDR2 SYDVKM. The CDR3 bases are TGTGCCAGCAGCCCCGGGACAGCTTTTTTGCATGAGCAGTTCTTC. It is translated as CASSPGTAFLHEQFF.